These T cell receptor beta chains were read from a single sample in a study of beta chain features in type 1 diabetes. Measured with immunoSEQ multiplex PCR; TCRdb has only the in-frame clones, and not every one. The sample comprises 300,000 to 450,000 clones, about 18% of which are singletons, and about 0.044% rests with the top ten. The sample taken for sequencing was naive CD4+ T cells from blood. All receptors derive from a woman in her late teens or twenties in good health. CDR3s include the opening cysteine and the closing phenylalanine or tryptophan. D genes are given only for firm matches. Some rows have no size entry. The others give once, few or many, or a class for an expanded clone.

size	D	J	V	CDR3	DNA
-	-	TRBJ1-1	TRBV19	CASSSPWRANTEAFF	TGTGCCAGTAGTAGCCCATGGAGGGCGAACACTGAAGCTTTCTTT
few	TRBD1	TRBJ2-5	TRBV5-6	CASSLVGGLDRGGTQYF	TGTGCCAGCAGCTTGGTCGGCGGGTTAGACAGGGGAGGGACCCAGTACTTC
-	-	TRBJ2-1	TRBV18	CASSPPYSRMTYNEQFF	TGTGCCAGCTCACCACCATATTCGCGGATGACCTACAATGAGCAGTTCTTC
-	TRBD1	TRBJ2-5	TRBV5-1	CASSFAGQGRETQYF	TGCGCCAGCAGCTTCGCTGGACAGGGACGGGAGACCCAGTACTTC
-	-	TRBJ1-6	TRBV18	CASSPTQNSPLHF	TGTGCCAGCTCGCCTACACAGAATTCACCCCTCCACTTT
once	TRBD2	TRBJ2-1	TRBV11-3	CASSLGSSGFNNEQFF	TGTGCCAGCAGCTTGGGGTCTAGCGGTTTTAACAATGAGCAGTTCTTC
-	-	TRBJ2-3	TRBV7-9	CASSLGAYSTDTQYF	TGTGCCAGCAGCTTAGGAGCGTATAGCACAGATACGCAGTATTTT
few	-	TRBJ2-5	TRBV2	CASRRVKETQYF	TGTGCCAGTCGGAGGGTAAAAGAGACCCAGTACTTC
-	-	TRBJ1-3	TRBV7-2	CASSPPGNTIYF	TGTGCCAGCAGCCCCCCGGGAAACACCATATATTTT
-	-	TRBJ1-1	TRBV11-2	CASSSAGRLTEAFF	TGTGCCAGCAGCTCAGCGGGGAGGCTCACTGAAGCTTTCTTT
-	-	TRBJ2-3	TRBV9	CASSGTSTDTQYF	TGTGCCAGCAGCGGGACTAGCACAGATACGCAGTATTTT
-	-	TRBJ2-5	TRBV11-2	CASSLSQNQETQYF	TGTGCCAGCAGCTTAAGTCAGAACCAAGAGACCCAGTACTTC
few	-	TRBJ2-3	TRBV5-1	CASSLGHPSTDTQYF	TGCGCCAGCAGCCTGGGACATCCAAGCACAGATACGCAGTATTTT
-	-	TRBJ2-7	TRBV14	CASSRSGLFVGQYF	TGTGCCAGCAGCCGATCGGGACTCTTCGTCGGGCAGTACTTC
few	-	TRBJ1-2	TRBV7-2	CASSLGQQSYGYTF	TGTGCCAGCAGCTTAGGACAACAATCCTATGGCTACACCTTC
few	TRBD1	TRBJ2-1	TRBV14	CASSPRRTGPNEQFF	TGTGCCAGCAGCCCCCGGCGGACAGGACCCAATGAGCAGTTCTTC
-	TRBD1	TRBJ1-2	TRBV5-1	CASSGAGGADYGYTF	TGCGCCAGCAGCGGGGCAGGGGGCGCGGACTATGGCTACACCTTC
-	TRBD2	TRBJ2-7	TRBV2	CASSDQGGWYEQYF	TGTGCCAGCAGTGATCAGGGAGGGTGGTACGAGCAGTACTTC
-	TRBD1	TRBJ1-2	TRBV29-1	CSGTAGGNYGYTF	TGCAGCGGCACCGCAGGGGGTAACTATGGCTACACCTTC
few	TRBD1	TRBJ1-5	TRBV2	CGLGQNNQPQHF	TGTGGGTTGGGACAGAACAATCAGCCCCAGCATTTT
-	-	TRBJ2-7	TRBV27	CASSLRSGQGIYEQYF	TGTGCCAGCAGTTTAAGGAGTGGGCAGGGAATATACGAGCAGTACTTC
-	TRBD2	TRBJ2-1	TRBV5-6	CASSLVSGGLSSYNEQFF	TGTGCCAGCAGCTTGGTTAGCGGGGGCCTTTCTTCCTACAATGAGCAGTTCTTC
-	-	TRBJ2-3	TRBV7-2	CASSSGLSGDTQYF	TGTGCCAGCAGCTCGGGACTGAGCGGGGATACGCAGTATTTT
-	TRBD1	TRBJ1-5	TRBV30	CAWGTGGRSQHF	TGTGCCTGGGGGACAGGGGGCAGATCCCAGCATTTT
-	TRBD1	TRBJ1-1	TRBV19	CASTRQRQGGMNTEAFF	TGTGCCAGTACTAGGCAACGGCAGGGGGGAATGAACACTGAAGCTTTCTTT
-	TRBD1	TRBJ2-5	TRBV18	CASSPRQGQETQYF	TGTGCCAGCTCACCAAGACAGGGACAAGAGACCCAGTACTTC
-	-	TRBJ2-2	TRBV7-3	CASGRDTGELFF	TGTGCCAGCGGCCGGGACACCGGGGAGCTGTTTTTT
few	-	TRBJ1-1	TRBV5-1	CASSLPGGEAFF	TGCGCCAGCAGCTTGCCGGGGGGTGAAGCTTTCTTT
-	-	TRBJ1-1	TRBV5-4	CASSLGANTEAFF	TGTGCCAGCAGCTTGGGGGCTAACACTGAAGCTTTCTTT